Below are 9 T cell receptor beta chains sequenced from a single sample in a study of response to subunit inactivated influenza vaccine. TCRdb re-analysed the RT-PCR reads in MiXCR, keeping a single row per CDR3 protein. This sample has over 800,000 distinct CDR3 sequences, with approximately 22% found just once. The input for sequencing was PBMCs from blood, taken roughly 5 days after vaccination. All receptors come from a man aged 45 to 65 who received an inactivated influenza vaccine.

This clonotype has only a few counts. The chain recombines TRBV12-3 or TRBV12-4 with TRBJ2-1; no clear D gene. Between the trimmed V and J ends, which lost 2 bases and 4 bases, there was a span of 12 bases. CDR3 size: 15 residues. The CDR3 region has the DNA TGTGCCAGCAGTTTATATCTCCAGCCATACAATGAGCAGTTCTTC. Its translation: CASSLYLQPYNEQFF.

This clonotype was detected only a few times. The rearrangement uses TRBV15 and TRBJ1-2, with D possibly matching TRBD1 (6 bases). The CDR3 is 14 amino acids. Deletions cut 0 bases from V and 4 bases from J, with 9 bases between. Germline V CDR1 and CDR2: LNHNV, YYDKDF (reference sequence). The CDR3 region is CATSREGGGYGYTF. The CDR3 DNA follows: TGTGCCACCAGCAGAGAAGGAGGGGGCTATGGCTACACCTTC.

Only a few counts were recorded for this clonotype. J is TRBJ1-1 and V is TRBV5-1, with TRBD1 matching 11 bases. This CDR3 is built from 13 residues. CDR1 is SGHRS and CDR2 is YFSETQ in the germline V gene. J was trimmed by 11 bases and V by 0 bases; bases with no gene match: 3. CDR3 sequence reads: CASSLGTGGSAFF. In DNA, the CDR3 is TGCGCCAGCAGCTTGGGGACAGGGGGCTCGGCTTTCTTT. Supplemented by reference TRBV5-1 and TRBJ1-1, the full variable domain reads KAGVTQTPRYLIKTRGQQVTLSCSPISGHRSVSWYQQTPGQGLQFLFEYFSETQRNKGNFPGRFSGRQFSNSRSEMNVSTLELGDSALYLCASSLGTGGSAFFGQGTRLTVV.

The chain carries TRBV10-3 and TRBJ2-5, with 8 bases that match TRBD1. The CDR3 is 12 amino acids. With 10 bases clipped from V and 3 bases from J, the junction kept 4 bases outside the gene matches. Germline V lookup: CDR1 ENHRY, CDR2 SYGVKD. The CDR3 nucleotides are TGTGCCACCCTGGACAGGGAAGAGACCCAGTACTTC. This translates into CATLDREETQYF.

This clonotype was counted only a few times. V gene TRBV29-1 combines with J gene TRBJ2-1; possible D gene TRBD1, 6 bases. The CDR3 has 14 residues. The V gene lost 3 bases and the J gene lost 1 base, with 10 bases spanning the gap. The germline V gene encodes CDR1 SQVTM and CDR2 ANQGSEA. The CDR3 loop is CSVEGHWSYNEQFF. In DNA, the CDR3 is TGCAGCGTTGAGGGACACTGGTCCTACAATGAGCAGTTCTTC.

The chain couples TRBV4-3 to TRBJ1-2; no reliable D call. The CDR3 sequence is 15 residues long. The germline CDR1 and CDR2 sequences are LGHNA and YSLEER. Trimming removed 1 base from V and 1 base from J, with 10 bases in between. This CDR3 is CASSQAQTLNYGYTF. The CDR3 nucleotides read TGCGCCAGCAGCCAAGCCCAGACCCTTAACTATGGCTACACCTTC.

This clonotype was observed a handful of times. The rearrangement links TRBV29-1 to TRBJ1-5; a possible D gene is TRBD1 (5 bases). The CDR3 is made up of 14 amino acids. Per germline, CDR1 SQVTM and CDR2 ANQGSEA. Trimming pared 7 bases from V and 7 bases from J, leaving 20 bases between. The CDR3 DNA reads as TGCAGCGCTAGGGAGGGGAGGGTAGAGCAGCCCCAGCATTTT. It translates to CSAREGRVEQPQHF.

This clonotype was picked up a small number of times. The chain employs TRBV9 and TRBJ2-1; 7 nucleotides match TRBD2. J gave up 10 bases and V 0 bases, and 7 bases lay outside the gene matches. This CDR3 is built from 14 residues. CDR1 SGDLS and CDR2 YYNGEE come from the germline V gene. CDR3 residues: CASSVATLADEQFF. The CDR3 DNA follows: TGTGCCAGCAGCGTAGCTACTCTAGCGGACGAGCAGTTCTTC.

The rearrangement joins TRBV12-3 or TRBV12-4 to TRBJ2-7; the match to TRBD1 covers 9 bases. The CDR3 extends over 12 amino acids. The V segment lost 5 bases and the J segment 5 bases; nucleotides outside the gene matches: 1. Here the CDR3 reads CASSGTGNEQYF. CDR3 coding DNA: TGTGCCAGCAGTGGGACAGGGAACGAGCAGTACTTC.